This T cell receptor (beta chain) was documented in a study of shared clonotypes between healthy human individuals (TCRdb year 2020). About the investigation overall: A couple of women and a few men aged 18 to 49 years were included in the cohort. For each donor, CD4 naive and CD4 memory were each given three plates, CD8 naive was given two plates, and CD8 memory was given one plate. Different laboratories and diverse techniques were used to prepare libraries and sequence TCR repertoires, to increase sequencing depth and limit assay-specific biases. Between about 0.85 and 9.5 billion PBMCs per donor were obtained by leukapheresis. To estimate repertoire size and how much clonotypes are shared between individuals, the study performed deep sequencing of blood TCR repertoires from 4 to 6 healthy adults. General conclusions and limits of the study: Incomplete sequencing was indicated by rarefaction of sorted-subset datasets, despite the large sequencing depth. Pairwise subsampling indicated that sequencing depth was expected to affect the degree of clonotype sharing among donors. Estimated clonotype richness was generally larger for naive than for memory subsets. Sampling was restricted to blood, and TCR repertoires in tissue are likely to differ from TCR repertoires in blood. The genetic and exposure-history diversity represented was limited by the small number of donors. Sharing across a few donors was observed for approximately 5% of naive CD4, less than 4% of naive CD8, over 2% of memory CD4, and about 0.4% of memory CD8 clonotypes. Compared with non-shared clonotypes, the clonotypes found in all four sorted-subset donors had higher generation probabilities.

Using the deep immunoSEQ assay, TCR CDR3 regions were amplified from genomic DNA by multiplex PCR. Extracted genomic DNA from each cell subset was distributed evenly across all wells of several immunoSEQ 96-well plates, and each plate was treated as a replicate. For sorted subsets, each replicate PCR was loaded with about 0.2 ug genomic DNA, equivalent to 25,000 to 35,000 T cell genomes. The purified libraries were quantified using a Qubit 3.0 fluorometer, sized with a Bioanalyzer 2100, and then quantified again using the KAPA Library Quantification kit. Each immunoSEQ 96-well plate was sequenced on its own single-read 150-cycle Illumina NextSeq 550 flow cell. On the authors' methods: Because only junctional sequences without quality scores were contained in the immunoSEQ output, filtering matching that applied to full-length reads could not be performed. Sequences were annotated with PyIR, a Python wrapper for IgBLAST v1.9, using IMGT germline references to assign V/J genes and CDR3. Any read was removed if the V/J assignment was weak (E-value above 1e-6), the CDR3 was missing, or the read contained stop codons, out-of-frame junctions, or ambiguous translated residues. V3J clonotypes were defined as sequences sharing an identical inferred V gene, J gene, and CDR3 amino acid sequence. Percentage overlap between repertoires was calculated by dividing the number of shared unique clonotypes by the size of the smaller repertoire. RTK rarefaction, the Chao1 estimator, and Recon v2.1 estimates of unobserved clonotypes were used to assess repertoire richness. For all TCRbeta clonotypes obtained by the gDNA method from several donors, generation probabilities were computed with OLGA. Here the immuneACCESS table is served through TCRdb, limited to in-frame sequences with V and J called. Missing clones are a known gap in these copies; in checked studies unresolved V genes cover under half, and the rest lacks a known reason. V and J calls and clone size come straight from that table; D and trimming were deduced from the DNA. The table for this sample lists 1,400,000 or so clones; about 98.5% of them were counted only once. The top ten hold under 0.45% of the sample.

The CDR3 goes from the cysteine to the phenylalanine over 17 residues. The DNA shown is the 51-base CDR3, in frame from base 1. Unmatched junction bases come to 18, with V trimmed by 5 bases and J by 5 bases. Based on the germline V gene, the CDR1 and CDR2 sequences are SGHTS and YDEGEE. Donors were healthy HIV-negative adults with no recently reported acute infections or vaccinations. Every donor was a Caucasian adult residing in Nashville, Tennessee, USA. CD4+ T cells were enriched through magnetic negative selection, after which naive cells were positively selected on CD45RA and the remaining negative fraction served as the memory subset. After blood collection by leukapheresis, PBMCs were isolated using Ficoll-Histopaque density gradient centrifugation and then cryopreserved in the vapor phase of liquid nitrogen. Analytical flow cytometry was used to check the purity and quantity of each magnetically sorted T cell population. Genomic DNA was isolated from every sorted fraction and measured by UV absorbance on a Nanodrop 2000c.

Of note for this clone: It lacks a known antigen. Base qualities were left out, and no much larger clone turns up one base away.

This clonotype was obtained from a man aged 30-40 years in good health. The material sequenced was naive CD4+ T cells sorted from blood. This sample's cell subset or site label indicates: CD45RA+ positively selected. This sequence uses TRBV5-8 and TRBJ2-5; TRBD1 agrees with 7 junctional bases. The nucleotide sequence is given as TGTGCCAGCAGGCCAACCCGACAGACAGGGCAGAGCGAGACCCAGTACTTC. Its protein is CASRPTRQTGQSETQYF.